Reported below is one T cell receptor beta chain. V lost 1 base and J 4 bases, leaving 4 bases between the germline ends. The CDR3 contains 12 residues. CDR1 SGHAT and CDR2 FQNNGV come from the germline V gene. The sample belongs to a study of blood T cell repertoires in COVID-19. TCRdb's table, derived via immunoSEQ multiplex PCR, lists solely in-frame clones and lacks some. This table has some 510,000 clones, more than 75% appearing once. The age range of participants was 18 to 89 years, with residence in some 25 US areas. Specimen: PBMCs or T cells enriched from blood (not recorded which). The receptor was isolated from a woman in her thirties or forties who had recovered from COVID-19. This chain uses TRBV11-2 with TRBJ2-5; no firm D call. In DNA form, the CDR3 reads TGTGCCAGCAGCTTAGCGTCAGAGACCCAGTACTTC. Its protein is CASSLASETQYF.